The present T cell receptor (beta chain) was sequenced within a study of beta chain features in type 1 diabetes. The study reverse transcribed the entire isolated RNA, so it sequenced expressed TCRB transcripts. TCRdb's table, derived via immunoSEQ multiplex PCR, lists solely in-frame clones and lacks some. The table lists about 620,000 clones, roughly 15% of them singletons, with 0.093% in the top ten. The receptor was isolated from a man between 18 and 35 years old in good health. The sequenced sample consisted of naive CD4+ T cells from blood.

The CDR3 reads CASSGGSNEQFF. The DNA for the CDR3 is TGTGCCAGCAGCGGGGGGAGTAATGAGCAGTTCTTC. The chain is built from TRBV19 and TRBJ2-1, with 9 bases fitting TRBD2. The J segment lost 7 bases and the V segment lost 9 bases, leaving 4 bases of the junction unmatched. The germline gives CDR1 LNHDA, CDR2 SQIVND (reference sequence). The CDR3 is made up of 12 amino acids.